The 13 T cell receptor beta chains below all came from one sample that was sequenced in a study of T cells in tuberculosis. Method: immunoSEQ multiplex PCR; TCRdb's copy keeps in-frame clones and lacks some. This table holds approximately 35,000 clones, just over 90% found once. Time point given: new active TB diagnosis, blood taken before or within 7 days of starting treatment. Source: PBMCs, taken at tuberculosis diagnosis. The receptors originated from an adult with tuberculosis. Some clones in this sample may be carry-over from other donors' samples.

This clone was counted a single time. This sequence joins TRBV5-6 and TRBJ2-3; TRBD2 is a possible D gene (5 bases). The CDR3 is 18 amino acids. Germline assignment: CDR1 SGHDT and CDR2 YYEEEE. V was cut by 0 bases and J by 2 bases, with 19 bases left in between. The CDR3: CASSLVARAKSFTDTQYF. The CDR3 region has the DNA TGTGCCAGCAGCTTGGTGGCGCGGGCAAAGTCCTTCACAGATACGCAGTATTTT.

The sample holds one count of this clone. This chain joins TRBV7-6 and TRBJ2-3, with TRBD2 matching over 8 bases. Germline V gives CDR1 SGHVS, CDR2 FNYEAQ. The CDR3 spans 14 residues. J lost 4 bases, V lost 1 base, and 1 base had no gene match. CDR3 amino acids: CASSLGTSSDTQYF. CDR3 coding DNA: TGTGCCAGCAGCTTAGGGACTAGCTCAGATACGCAGTATTTT. Full variable domain (missing parts from reference TRBV7-6 and TRBJ2-3): GAGVSQSPRYKVTKRGQDVALRCDPISGHVSLYWYRQALGQGPEFLTYFNYEAQQDKSGLPNDRFSAERPEGSISTLTIQRTEQRDSAMYRCASSLGTSSDTQYFGPGTRLTVL.

The CDR3 protein is CASSMTSGGLHNEQFF. CDR3 in DNA: TGTGCCAGCAGCATGACTAGCGGGGGGCTACACAATGAGCAGTTCTTC. The chain is built from TRBV9 and TRBJ2-1, with TRBD2 matching 13 bases. The CDR3 sequence is 16 residues long. With 4 bases clipped from V and 5 bases from J, the junction kept 6 bases outside the gene matches. Germline CDR1 SGDLS, CDR2 YYNGEE.

This clone was seen only once. The chain recombines TRBV4-2 with TRBJ1-6, with TRBD1 matching over 7 bases. The CDR3 extends over 15 amino acids. The trim removed 0 bases at V and 5 bases at J, leaving 1 base unmatched. CDR1 is LGHNA, CDR2 YNFKEQ, per germline. The CDR3 nucleotides are TGTGCCAGCAGCCAAGAGACAGGGAATAATTCACCCCTCCACTTT. This translates into CASSQETGNNSPLHF.

This chain connects TRBV30 to TRBJ1-5; D uncertain. Germline V CDR1 and CDR2: GTSNPN, SVGIG (reference sequence). V was clipped by 3 bases and J by 5 bases, with 11 bases between them. The CDR3 runs to 13 residues. The CDR3 protein is CAWSGTADQPQHF. The CDR3, as DNA: TGTGCCTGGAGCGGTACCGCGGATCAGCCCCAGCATTTT. Combining the CDR3 with reference TRBV30 and TRBJ1-5 gives the whole variable domain SQTIHQWPATLVQPVGSPLSLECTVEGTSNPNLYWYRQAAGRGLQLLFYSVGIGQISSEVPQNLSASRPQDRQFILSSKKLLLSDSGFYLCAWSGTADQPQHFGDGTRLSIL.

This clone was recorded only once. The J gene is TRBJ2-7, the V gene TRBV27; D is undetermined. The germline CDR1 and CDR2 sequences are MNHEY and SMNVEV (reference sequence). The CDR3 is made up of 15 amino acids. Trimming took off 3 bases at V and 1 base at J, with 13 bases between the two ends. The CDR3: CASSFQVGKSYEQYF. The CDR3 nucleotides read TGTGCCAGCAGTTTTCAGGTCGGCAAATCCTACGAGCAGTACTTC.

V is TRBV7-8 and J is TRBJ2-2; tentatively, D is TRBD1 (5 bases). The CDR3 extends over 14 amino acids. The ends were cut back, 0 bases at V and 9 bases at J, with 11 bases in the middle. In germline, CDR1 is SGHVS, CDR2 FQNEAQ. The CDR3 loop is CASSLAGVEWELFF. The CDR3 DNA follows: TGTGCCAGCAGCTTAGCAGGGGTCGAGTGGGAGCTGTTTTTT.

The chain joins TRBV6-5 to TRBJ2-3; D might be TRBD1 (7 bases). The CDR3 spans 15 residues. The germline V and J ends were trimmed by 9 bases and 2 bases, with 18 bases remaining between them. Germline assignment: CDR1 MNHEY and CDR2 SVGAGI. In DNA, the CDR3 is TGTGCCAGTCGAACGCGGGACAGCCCCACAGATACGCAGTATTTT. This sequence encodes CASRTRDSPTDTQYF.

V gene TRBV27 combines with J gene TRBJ2-3; D unclear. The germline gives CDR1 MNHEY, CDR2 SMNVEV (reference sequence). The CDR3 is made up of 14 amino acids. Trimming took off 2 bases at V and 5 bases at J, with 11 bases between the two ends. DNA of the CDR3: TGTGCCAGCAGTTTACCGAACCGGAGAGATACGCAGTATTTT. Its translation: CASSLPNRRDTQYF.

The V call is TRBV6-6, the J call TRBJ1-5, with D perhaps TRBD1 (6 bases). This CDR3 has 13 amino acids. The germline V gene encodes CDR1 MNHNY and CDR2 SVGAGI (reference sequence). V was pared by 7 bases and J by 4 bases, with 11 bases between. CDR3 in amino acids: CASIGQLNQPQHF. In DNA, the CDR3 is TGTGCCAGCATTGGACAGTTAAATCAGCCCCAGCATTTT.

The rearrangement joins TRBV18 to TRBJ1-3, with no clear D. Germline values: CDR1 KGHSH, CDR2 LQKENI. Trimming stripped 3 bases from V and 8 bases from J, with 14 bases between. This CDR3 spans 14 amino acids. The CDR3 DNA reads TGTGCCAGCTCACCCGGACTTGGCGGGGACACCATATATTTT. Translation gives CASSPGLGGDTIYF.

The CDR3 sequence: CASSTRGVLDTQYF. The DNA of the CDR3 is TGTGCCAGTAGTACCCGGGGGGTCCTAGATACGCAGTATTTT. The rearrangement joins TRBV19 to TRBJ2-3, with 7 bases that match TRBD2. Germline CDR1 is LNHDA and CDR2 is SQIVND (reference sequence). Trimming removed 4 bases from V and 5 bases from J; junction bases left unmatched: 6. The CDR3 totals 14 residues.

In DNA, the CDR3 is TGTGCCAGCAGTTTCAATTCAGAATACTCTGGAAACACCATATATTTT. This gives the protein CASSFNSEYSGNTIYF. This sequence joins TRBV28 and TRBJ1-3; D is undetermined. The germline CDR1 and CDR2 sequences are MDHEN and SYDVKM. The V and J ends lost 3 bases and 0 bases respectively, with 12 bases between them. The CDR3 covers 16 residues.